This T cell receptor beta chain was profiled in a study of T cells in Graves' hyperthyroidism and ophthalmopathy (dated by TCRdb to the late 2010s). Study-wide context: Peripheral blood was collected at initial diagnosis, before any treatment. A discovery cohort of roughly 100 patients, approximately 44 with Graves' ophthalmopathy and 57 with stable Graves' hyperthyroidism, was used to find distinguishing TCR V-J signatures. An independent validation cohort of around 19 hyperthyroidism patients and about 15 patients who later progressed to ophthalmopathy tested prospective prediction of ophthalmopathy. The approximately 97 discovery patients were randomly divided into training and test sets at a 7:3 ratio. Thyroid tissue and blood T-cell repertoires from roughly six Graves' hyperthyroidism patients were also compared in the study. After blood sampling, hyperthyroidism patients were treated with methimazole at a starting dose of 30 mg daily, and ophthalmopathy patients were treated with high-dose intravenous methylprednisolone. The paper describes TCR Vbeta CDR3 sequencing of around 140 peripheral blood samples, made up of roughly 45 ophthalmopathy patients, around 73 hyperthyroidism patients and 17 progressor patients. Paper-wide results and their limitations: Ophthalmopathy was separated from stable hyperthyroidism by a 13 V-J signature model, with around 88% sensitivity and approximately 84% specificity obtained in cross-validation and 80%/75% obtained in testing. Sample size was not statistically predetermined, and blinding of investigators to group allocation was not performed. During validation, the model predicted progression to ophthalmopathy a median of about 6.3 months ahead of onset, with almost 71% sensitivity and 72% to 85% specificity. Most expanded thyroid clonotypes (frequency above 0.001) were also detected in blood, a finding suggesting that blood repertoires may reflect thyroid immune responses.

CDR1 and CDR2 are drawn from the germline V gene: MGHDK, SYGVNS. Including cysteine and phenylalanine, the CDR3 has 13 amino acids. Only the CDR3 region is kept as DNA, spanning 39 bases read in frame from base 1. V is reduced by 7 bases and J by 2 bases, leaving a spacing of 11 bases between them. Turning to this clonotype: Its target antigen remains unknown. Base qualities were left out, and no much larger clone turns up one base away.

The TCR beta CDR3 regions were amplified from RNA transcripts. A first-round RT-PCR of the TCR CDR3 used the HTBI primer set with the Qiagen OneStep RT-PCR kit. Libraries were constructed in a second round of multiplex PCR, after which size selection and purification were carried out. The libraries were sequenced on an Illumina HiSeq2000 using paired-end 100 bp reads. The authors' analysis ran thus. SOAPnuke was used to process the raw data, removing reads that contained adapters or uncalled bases, had a mean Phred below 15, or lacked an exact match to the constant primer or identifier. High-quality paired reads were merged using COPE v1.2.5, and each unique nucleotide sequence was defined as a clonotype. Clonotypes were aligned to IMGT TRBV, TRBD and TRBJ reference segments using MiTCR v1.1. The analysis included only V-J combinations with a frequency above 0.0001, which together covered more than 98% of the repertoires. The TCS score was defined as F50 (clonal expansion) divided by E x V (chaos), with BLOSUM62-based TCRdist calculated between CDR3 peptides within each V-J. Welch's t-statistics and random forest reduced several hundred V-J features to under 15, which were used in a naive Bayes classifier (R e1071). In TCRdb, the public reads were trimmed at Q25 with fastp and aligned with MiXCR, with productive beta chains retained. Rows with a matching CDR3 protein are joined into one entry that keeps the most common DNA and genes. These V and J calls derive from TCRdb rather than the authors' analysis. The sample table contains under 450,000 distinct CDR3 sequences; only one count was recorded for approximately 14% of them. The biggest ten clones account for 13% to 15% of the sample.

Graves' hyperthyroidism was defined as stable when no progression to ophthalmopathy occurred over 18 months of follow-up. The hyperthyroidism patients were between 18 and 65 years old and newly diagnosed, with a disease duration of less than 2 months. Any patient with an uncontrolled infection, another autoimmune disease, pregnancy or lactation was excluded. Clinical symptoms, serum thyroxine and TRAb, thyroid ultrasound, and orbital computed tomography formed the basis for the diagnoses. PBMCs were isolated from about 9.2 ml of fresh peripheral blood by Ficoll-Paque density gradient centrifugation. Trizol reagent was used to extract total RNA, and RNA quality was then checked on an Agilent 2100 Bioanalyzer.

The receptor was derived from a woman younger than 35 with Graves' hyperthyroidism. The rearranged segments are TRBV25-1 and TRBJ1-2; possibly the D gene is TRBD1, per 5 matching bases. The material sequenced was blood. This receptor carries the CDR3 CASTTQGNYGYTF. DNA sequence: TGTGCCAGCACAACCCAGGGAAACTATGGCTACACCTTC.